This entry describes one TCR beta chain. The protocol was immunoSEQ multiplex PCR, while the TCRdb copy is restricted to in-frame clones and leaves out a portion. In the table there are fewer than 50,000 clones, approximately 80% of which are singletons. The entry originates in a study of OX40 agonist ivuxolimab in advanced cancers. Study-wide background: Patients took ivuxolimab, an agonistic anti-OX40 (CD134) antibody. Anti-PD-1, anti-PD-L1 or anti-CTLA-4 therapy given earlier was allowed, and about 38% had some.

CDR3 length equals 14 residues. Looked up from germline, CDR1 is MNHEY and CDR2 is SVGAGI. The rearrangement joins TRBV6-5 to TRBJ2-5, with D unresolved. The J call is in doubt because the DNA end fits TRBJ2-7 better. Sequencing used CD4+ or CD8+ T cells sorted from blood, obtained in a trial of the OX40 agonist ivuxolimab. This receptor was obtained from an adult with an advanced solid tumor such as melanoma, head and neck, liver or kidney cancer. The DNA of the CDR3 is TGTGCCAGCCAAGTCCATTATGCCTCCTACGAGCAGTACTTC. Its translation: CASQVHYASYEQYF.